This passage covers 28 T cell receptor beta chains from one sample sequenced in a study of early T cells in non-severe SARS-CoV-2 infection. In TCRdb, the 5' RACE reads were re-called with MiXCR into one record per CDR3 protein. The sample lists approximately 75,000 distinct CDR3 sequences, around 13% occurring once. The sequences come from whole blood, collected at baseline. The receptor source for this set is an adult who was a healthcare worker with PCR-confirmed SARS-CoV-2 infection or an uninfected control (not recorded which).

The chain employs TRBV5-1 and TRBJ2-1; D is undetermined. The CDR3 contains 14 residues. The germline V gene encodes CDR1 SGHRS and CDR2 YFSETQ. The V end lost 1 base, the J end lost 2 bases, and 7 bases lay between the germline ends. CDR3: CASSLSAAYNEQFF. The DNA of the CDR3 is TGCGCCAGCAGCTTGTCGGCCGCCTACAATGAGCAGTTCTTC.

The V and J genes are TRBV7-8 and TRBJ2-2; tentative D call: TRBD2 (7 bases). Trimming shortened V by 10 bases and J by 4 bases, and 22 bases separated the two germline ends. CDR1 and CDR2 (germline): SGHVS, FQNEAQ. The CDR3 sequence is 16 residues long. The CDR3 region has the DNA TGTGCCACCCAGGGGATGAGGGAGGGCGCCACCGGGGAGCTGTTTTTT. It yields the protein CATQGMREGATGELFF. Filled out from reference TRBV7-8 and TRBJ2-2, the complete variable domain reads GAGVSQSPRYKVAKRGQDVALRCDPISGHVSLFWYQQALGQGPEFLTYFQNEAQLDKSGLPSDRFFAERPEGSVSTLKIQRTQQEDSAVYLCATQGMREGATGELFFGEGSRLTVL.

This chain joins TRBV5-4 and TRBJ2-1; 15 nucleotides match TRBD2. The V gene's germline CDR1 is SGHNT and CDR2 YYREEE (reference sequence). The ends lost 7 bases at V and 0 bases at J; junction bases unmatched: 2. The CDR3 runs to 16 residues. This CDR3 is CASGTSGRSSYNEQFF. The CDR3 nucleotides are TGTGCCAGCGGGACTAGCGGGAGGAGCTCCTACAATGAGCAGTTCTTC.

This clonotype was observed a few times. The chain links TRBV18 to TRBJ1-1; the match to TRBD1 covers 9 bases. With V trimmed by 1 base and J by 4 bases, 7 bases remained unmatched. Germline assignment: CDR1 KGHSH and CDR2 LQKENI. This CDR3 region has 16 residues. CDR3 region: CASSPRADRGITEAFF. Written as DNA, the CDR3 is TGTGCCAGCTCACCACGAGCGGACAGGGGTATCACTGAAGCTTTCTTT. The full variable domain, in which reference TRBV18 and TRBJ1-1 provide the parts outside the CDR3, is NAGVMQNPRHLVRRRGQEARLRCSPMKGHSHVYWYRQLPEEGLKFMVYLQKENIIDESGMPKERFSAEFPKEGPSILRIQQVVRGDSAAYFCASSPRADRGITEAFFGQGTRLTVV.

In this sample, this clonotype turned up many times. The chain uses TRBV3-1 and TRBJ2-1; TRBD2 might be the D (6 bases). Trimming removed 4 bases from V and 9 bases from J, with 22 bases in between. Germline V gives CDR1 LGHDT, CDR2 YNNKEL (reference sequence). This CDR3 is built from 16 residues. The chain's CDR3 is CASSPGGPRGSSEQFF. The CDR3 coding sequence is TGTGCCAGCAGCCCAGGAGGGCCCCGTGGGAGTAGTGAGCAGTTCTTC.

This clonotype appeared a few times. The chain has TRBV19 and TRBJ2-6; D not resolved. The CDR3 is made up of 14 amino acids. Between the trimmed V and J ends, which lost 2 bases and 2 bases, there was a span of 4 bases. The germline V gene encodes CDR1 LNHDA and CDR2 SQIVND (reference sequence). CDR3 region: CASSINPGANVLTF. Here the CDR3 DNA reads TGTGCCAGTAGTATAAATCCTGGGGCCAACGTCCTGACTTTC.

The chain joins TRBV6-5 to TRBJ2-5; D might be TRBD1 or TRBD2, each matching 7 bases. The CDR3 has 15 residues. V shed 4 bases and J shed 4 bases, with 16 bases lying between them. Germline assignment: CDR1 MNHEY and CDR2 SVGAGI. This chain's CDR3 is CASSSGGTTGETQYF. The CDR3 coding sequence is TGTGCCAGCAGTTCAGGGGGGACTACGGGAGAGACCCAGTACTTC.

This chain joins TRBV7-9 and TRBJ2-1, with 9 bases lining up with TRBD2. Germline-derived CDR1 and CDR2 are SEHNR and FQNEAQ (reference sequence). With V trimmed by 3 bases and J by 8 bases, 5 bases remained unmatched. This CDR3 has 14 residues. This CDR3 is CASSLGLALYEQFF. CDR3 DNA sequence: TGTGCCAGCAGCTTGGGACTAGCTCTCTATGAGCAGTTCTTC.

The chain is built from TRBV12-3 or TRBV12-4 and TRBJ2-7; no firm D call. This CDR3 contains 14 residues. The V and J ends lost 2 bases and 2 bases respectively, with 10 bases between them. DNA of the CDR3: TGTGCCAGCAGTTTAAGCGCAGTCCCCTACGAGCAGTACTTC. It translates to CASSLSAVPYEQYF.

The chain links TRBV5-1 to TRBJ2-7, with 10 bases fitting TRBD2. Per the germline V gene, CDR1 is SGHRS and CDR2 is YFSETQ. The CDR3 runs to 18 residues. V was pared by 0 bases and J by 0 bases, with 9 bases of the junction left unmatched. CDR3 nucleotides: TGCGCCAGCAGCTTGGCCCCGAGGTCTAGCGGGAGCTCCTACGAGCAGTACTTC. It translates to CASSLAPRSSGSSYEQYF.

The gene calls are TRBV3-1 and TRBJ1-6; 9 nucleotides align to TRBD1. Per the germline V gene, CDR1 is LGHDT and CDR2 is YNNKEL (reference sequence). The CDR3 spans 15 residues. With V trimmed by 0 bases and J by 12 bases, 6 bases remained unmatched. The CDR3 DNA follows: TGTGCCAGCAGCCAAGAGGGGGACAGGGTAAAACCCCTCCACTTT. Amino acid sequence: CASSQEGDRVKPLHF.

This clonotype was observed a handful of times. The CDR3: CASRKPDSWPQHF. CDR3 DNA sequence: TGTGCCAGCAGGAAACCGGACAGCTGGCCCCAGCATTTT. The chain links TRBV27 to TRBJ1-5, with D possibly TRBD1 on 6 matching bases. V lost 6 bases to trimming and J lost 9 bases, with 15 bases between them. The CDR3 loop spans 13 amino acids. Germline CDR1 reads MNHEY; CDR2 reads SMNVEV (reference sequence).

This clonotype was counted a few times. The chain uses TRBV11-2 and TRBJ2-5, with TRBD2 identical over 12 bases. Per germline, CDR1 SGHAT and CDR2 FQNNGV. This CDR3 has 15 amino acids. With V trimmed by 5 bases and J by 5 bases, 6 bases remained unmatched. CDR3 sequence: CASSLRLAGAETQYF. The CDR3 DNA sequence: TGTGCCAGCAGCCTCAGACTAGCGGGAGCGGAGACCCAGTACTTC.

This rearrangement joins TRBV7-3 to TRBJ2-2; 9 bases are shared with TRBD2. With V trimmed by 1 base and J by 6 bases, 3 bases remained unmatched. This CDR3 has 15 amino acids. CDR1 SGHTA and CDR2 FQGTGA come from the germline V gene. The CDR3, as DNA: TGTGCCAGCAGCTTAAATAGCGGGAGCCCCGGGGAGCTGTTTTTT. Amino acid sequence: CASSLNSGSPGELFF.

This clonotype was seen a few times. The chain couples TRBV19 to TRBJ2-3, with D possibly being TRBD2 (5 bases). Trimming removed 4 bases from V and 3 bases from J, with 11 bases in between. Germline V gives CDR1 LNHDA, CDR2 SQIVND (reference sequence). This CDR3 spans 14 amino acids. The CDR3 loop reads CASSRRIGTDTQYF. The CDR3 region has the DNA TGTGCCAGTAGTAGGAGGATTGGGACAGATACGCAGTATTTT.

The chain carries TRBV7-6 and TRBJ2-5; possibly TRBD1 for D (6 bases). The CDR3 loop spans 15 amino acids. From germline, CDR1 is SGHVS and CDR2 FNYEAQ. V lost 5 bases and J 7 bases, leaving 20 bases between the germline ends. The CDR3 reads CASSPNPGARGTQYF. The CDR3 coding sequence is TGTGCCAGCAGCCCGAACCCCGGGGCCAGGGGGACCCAGTACTTC.

This clonotype showed up just a few times. The genes are TRBV27 and TRBJ2-7; D is undetermined. The germline V gene has CDR1 MNHEY and CDR2 SMNVEV (reference sequence). The CDR3 sequence is 13 residues long. The V end was cut by 4 bases, the J end by 3 bases, with 10 bases between. In DNA form, the CDR3 reads TGTGCCAGCAGTTCTTTTCCGGACTACGAGCAGTACTTC. It yields the protein CASSSFPDYEQYF.

This clonotype was observed many times. J is TRBJ2-3 and V is TRBV2; 15 nucleotides agree with TRBD2. V shed 4 bases, J shed 6 bases, and the junction held 11 bases outside the gene matches. The CDR3 has 18 residues. CDR1 and CDR2 from the germline V gene are SNHLY and FYNNEI. This chain's CDR3 is CASSVGGLAGGRRDTQYF. The CDR3 bases are TGTGCCAGCAGTGTGGGTGGACTAGCGGGAGGGCGTCGGGATACGCAGTATTTT.

The chain combines TRBV20-1 with TRBJ2-7, with 7 bases matching TRBD1. The junction had 10 bases not matched to a gene; V was cut back by 1 base and J by 7 bases. The CDR3 length is 14 residues. Per germline, CDR1 DFQATT and CDR2 SNEGSKA (reference sequence). Here the CDR3 DNA reads TGCAGTGCTAGAGCCTGGGACAGACCGCTGGAGCAGTACTTC. The encoded protein is CSARAWDRPLEQYF.

This clonotype was seen a few times. V usage is TRBV28 and J usage is TRBJ1-1; D not certain. Trimming left V 5 bases short and J 2 bases short, with 3 bases between. CDR3 length equals 11 residues. From germline, CDR1 is MDHEN and CDR2 SYDVKM. CDR3 coding DNA: TGTGCCAGCAGTCATAACACTGAAGCTTTCTTT. Its translation: CASSHNTEAFF.

This clonotype has more than one count but fewer than ten. This chain links TRBV20-1 with TRBJ1-2, with a possible D match to TRBD1 (5 bases). Germline V gene lookup returns CDR1 DFQATT and CDR2 SNEGSKA (reference sequence). CDR3 length: 15 amino acids. V lost 6 bases and J lost 1, with 18 bases in between. The CDR3 spells CSAQSRAESNYGYTF. CDR3 nucleotide sequence: TGCAGTGCCCAATCCAGGGCCGAAAGTAACTATGGCTACACCTTC.

The V and J genes are TRBV29-1 and TRBJ2-1, with 8 bases aligning to TRBD1. J gave up 7 bases and V 4 bases, and 6 bases lay outside the gene matches. The CDR3 is 13 residues long. The germline gives CDR1 SQVTM, CDR2 ANQGSEA. The CDR3 bases are TGCAGCGTTGGAGGCAGGGGGCAAAATGAGCAGTTCTTC. Residues: CSVGGRGQNEQFF.

Points on this clonotype: A much larger clonotype is one base distant, so this may be a read error. This chain uses TRBV12-3 or TRBV12-4 with TRBJ2-3, with D possibly called TRBD1 or TRBD2 (5 bases each). There are 16 residues in the CDR3. The V end was cut by 6 bases, the J end by 0 bases, with 16 bases between. CDR3 coding DNA: TGTGCCAGCAGGTTCGGGGCGGGCGGAAGCACAGATACGCAGTATTTT. It translates to CASRFGAGGSTDTQYF.

Of note for this clonotype: It may be a read error: a sequence one base away is much more abundant. J is TRBJ2-7 and V is TRBV20-1; possibly TRBD1 for D (6 bases). The CDR3 spans 14 residues. Looked up from germline, CDR1 is DFQATT and CDR2 is SNEGSKA (reference sequence). The CDR3 sequence is CSARYLQGHYERYF. In DNA, the CDR3 is TGCAGTGCTAGATACCTCCAGGGACACTACGAGCGGTACTTC.

In DNA form, the CDR3 reads TGTGCCACCAGTAGGCTCTCGGAGGATGAGCAGTTCTTC. Amino acid sequence: CATSRLSEDEQFF. The chain has TRBV24-1 and TRBJ2-1; possibly TRBD2 for D (5 bases). The germline V gene has CDR1 KGHDR and CDR2 SFDVKD. The CDR3 spans 13 residues. Trimming shortened V by 6 bases and J by 8 bases, and 13 bases separated the two germline ends.

This clonotype was observed at least ten times. The chain has TRBV12-3 or TRBV12-4 and TRBJ2-1; the D gene is possibly TRBD1 (7 bases). Trimming left V 3 bases short and J 0 bases short, with 9 bases between. The length of the CDR3 is 15 residues. CDR3 region: CASSFQGGSYNEQFF. CDR3 nucleotides: TGTGCCAGCAGTTTTCAGGGGGGCTCCTACAATGAGCAGTTCTTC.

J is TRBJ2-3 and V is TRBV5-5; D is unclear. Trimming took 4 bases from V and 0 from J, leaving 15 bases between them. CDR1 and CDR2 (germline): SGHKS, YYEKEE (reference sequence). The length of the CDR3 is 16 residues. The CDR3: CASSREAYASTDTQYF. The CDR3 nucleotides are TGTGCCAGCAGCAGAGAAGCTTACGCTAGCACAGATACGCAGTATTTT.

The sample holds many counts of this clonotype. The rearrangement uses TRBV11-1 and TRBJ1-2; 7 bases match TRBD1. V shed 6 bases, J shed 6 bases, and the junction held 13 bases outside the gene matches. The CDR3 is 15 residues long. Per germline, CDR1 SGHAT and CDR2 FQDESV (reference sequence). CDR3 sequence: CASSPEGAWLDGYTF. The CDR3 DNA is TGTGCCAGCAGTCCTGAGGGGGCTTGGTTGGATGGCTACACCTTC.